This TCR beta chain derives from a study of CD4 T cells in relation to SARS-CoV-2 and coronaviruses. CD4+ T cells from unexposed donors were obtained before the COVID-19 pandemic (2011-2018). Isolation of CD4+ T cells took place after roughly nine days in culture. Clones were read by immunoSEQ multiplex PCR, and TCRdb kept only the in-frame ones, dropping some. The sample lists about 22,000 clones; around four fifths were seen once. As to this clone: Antigen: not known.

The germline V and J ends were trimmed by 6 bases and 9 bases, with 15 bases remaining between them. The germline CDR1 and CDR2 sequences are LGHDT and YNNKEL (reference sequence). The CDR3 spans 13 residues. The receptor comes from a human donor in good health. Sequences were obtained from CD4+ T cells from PBMCs, cultured in vitro. The V gene is TRBV3-1 (or the pseudogene TRBV3-2), the J gene TRBJ2-1, with D unresolved. The CDR3 protein is CASSFKVVGEQFF. CDR3 DNA: TGTGCCAGCAGTTTCAAGGTTGTGGGTGAGCAGTTCTTC.